Shown below are 21 T cell receptor beta chains from a single sample sequenced in a study of cytomegalovirus exposure and HLA in healthy donors. Researchers ran the PCR with 60 Vbeta and 13 Jbeta primers. Produced via immunoSEQ multiplex PCR; TCRdb's table is partial and in-frame only. Among roughly 200,000 clones listed, about 80% were seen once. Sequencing input: PBMCs. Source of these receptors: a woman under 40 in good health and CMV-seropositive.

V usage is TRBV7-9 and J usage is TRBJ1-4; the D gene is possibly TRBD1 (5 bases). CDR1 is SEHNR and CDR2 is FQNEAQ in the germline V gene (reference sequence). The CDR3 has 15 amino acids. Trimming took 2 bases from V and 8 from J, leaving 15 bases between them. This chain's CDR3 is CASSLQGREGEKLFF. CDR3 coding DNA: TGTGCCAGCAGCTTACAGGGCAGGGAGGGGGAAAAACTGTTTTTT.

CDR3 in DNA: TGTGCCAGCAGCACCCGGGACAGCACCTACGAGCAGTACTTC. Protein: CASSTRDSTYEQYF. The rearrangement links TRBV11-3 to TRBJ2-7; 7 nucleotides align to TRBD1. The CDR3 is 14 residues long. Germline V gene lookup returns CDR1 SGHNT and CDR2 YENEEA. The junction had 6 bases not matched to a gene; V was cut back by 5 bases and J by 2 bases.

The chain employs TRBV29-1 and TRBJ2-3; D perhaps matches TRBD1 (6 bases). There are 15 residues in the CDR3. Trimming shortened V by 7 bases and J by 0 bases, and 17 bases separated the two germline ends. Looked up from germline, CDR1 is SQVTM and CDR2 is ANQGSEA. The CDR3 sequence is CSAVTRTVSTDTQYF. The CDR3 DNA reads as TGCAGCGCCGTGACCCGGACAGTCAGCACAGATACGCAGTATTTT.

This clone was observed once. The chain joins TRBV18 to TRBJ2-3; D is ambiguous. This CDR3 has 14 amino acids. In germline, CDR1 is KGHSH, CDR2 LQKENI. Trimming took 1 base from V and 4 from J, leaving 9 bases between them. The DNA for the CDR3 is TGTGCCAGCTCACCACTTCGTGAGGCAGATACGCAGTATTTT. Its translation is CASSPLREADTQYF.

The CDR3 sequence: CASSQDTGLTRLTDTQYF. The CDR3 DNA reads as TGTGCCAGCAGCCAAGATACGGGACTAACTAGACTCACAGATACGCAGTATTTT. V is TRBV4-2 and J is TRBJ2-3; 7 nucleotides align to TRBD2. Germline CDR1 reads LGHNA; CDR2 reads YNFKEQ. V was pared by 0 bases and J by 2 bases, with 11 bases of the junction left unmatched. The CDR3 is made up of 18 amino acids.

The chain links TRBV2 to TRBJ2-5; 7 bases fit TRBD2. Per germline, CDR1 SNHLY and CDR2 FYNNEI. J lost 11 bases, V lost 8 bases, and 20 bases had no gene match. The CDR3 loop spans 15 amino acids. This chain's CDR3 is CASVEEGPGGGEQYF. The CDR3 coding sequence is TGTGCCAGCGTTGAAGAGGGGCCCGGGGGAGGGGAGCAGTACTTC.

The chain uses TRBV6-6 and TRBJ1-4; TRBD1 might be the D (5 bases). V gave up 0 bases and J gave up 7 bases, with 12 bases separating them. The CDR3 loop spans 15 amino acids. Germline-derived CDR1 and CDR2 are MNHNY and SVGAGI (reference sequence). CDR3 nucleotides: TGTGCCAGCAGTTACTCGGGGGAGGGAGGTGAAAAACTGTTTTTT. This sequence encodes CASSYSGEGGEKLFF.

This chain joins TRBV4-2 and TRBJ1-4; 9 bases agree with TRBD1. The junction had 5 bases not matched to a gene; V was cut back by 4 bases and J by 5 bases. Germline V gives CDR1 LGHNA, CDR2 YNFKEQ. The CDR3 length is 15 residues. CDR3 residues: CASSPTGGRNEKLFF. CDR3 DNA: TGTGCCAGCAGCCCTACAGGGGGCCGGAATGAAAAACTGTTTTTT.

The gene calls are TRBV5-1 and TRBJ1-2; 10 bases are shared with TRBD1. The germline gives CDR1 SGHRS, CDR2 YFSETQ. This CDR3 comprises 19 residues. The ends lost 4 bases at V and 7 bases at J; junction bases unmatched: 22. The DNA of the CDR3 is TGCGCCAGCAGCCCGGCCCCGACAGGGGGCGCTGGCTTCGGCTCTGGCTACACCTTC. Translated, it gives CASSPAPTGGAGFGSGYTF.

J is TRBJ2-6 and V is TRBV27, with D possibly matching TRBD1 (5 bases). Germline V gives CDR1 MNHEY, CDR2 SMNVEV (reference sequence). The CDR3 covers 16 residues. Trimming left V 5 bases short and J 0 bases short, with 11 bases between. CDR3 protein: CASSETGASGANVLTF. The CDR3 bases are TGTGCCAGCAGTGAAACAGGTGCCTCTGGGGCCAACGTCCTGACTTTC.

The chain joins TRBV7-8 to TRBJ2-1; the match to TRBD2 covers 10 bases. Germline V CDR1 and CDR2: SGHVS, FQNEAQ. There are 17 residues in the CDR3. J was trimmed by 1 base and V by 5 bases; bases with no gene match: 8. The CDR3 loop reads CASSLQIAGGSYNEQFF. The CDR3 bases are TGTGCCAGCAGCCTACAAATAGCGGGAGGATCCTACAATGAGCAGTTCTTC.

The chain uses TRBV18 and TRBJ2-7, with no clear D. The CDR3 runs to 13 residues. Germline CDR1 is KGHSH and CDR2 is LQKENI. Trimming removed 6 bases from V and 0 bases from J, with 9 bases in between. CDR3 in amino acids: CASSQASSYEQYF. The CDR3 bases are TGTGCCAGCTCGCAGGCATCCTCCTACGAGCAGTACTTC.

This rearrangement joins TRBV11-2 to TRBJ2-3; 9 positions agree with TRBD2. Germline CDR1 is SGHAT and CDR2 is FQNNGV. Losses at the gene ends were 4 bases for V and 5 bases for J; bases not matched to a gene: 4. This CDR3 is built from 14 residues. CDR3 residues: CASSSWTSEDTQYF. The CDR3, as DNA: TGTGCCAGCAGCTCCTGGACTAGCGAAGATACGCAGTATTTT.

This clone was found a few times. This sequence joins TRBV5-1 and TRBJ2-1; TRBD1 aligns across 7 bases. CDR1 and CDR2 from the germline V gene are SGHRS and YFSETQ. Trimming removed 4 bases from V and 5 bases from J; junction bases left unmatched: 9. CDR3 length: 15 residues. The CDR3 region is CASSQSGTENNEQFF. The DNA of the CDR3 is TGCGCCAGCAGCCAATCCGGGACAGAAAACAATGAGCAGTTCTTC.

The rearrangement uses TRBV6-6 and TRBJ2-5, with TRBD2 identical over 9 bases. The CDR3 contains 15 residues. Per germline, CDR1 MNHNY and CDR2 SVGAGI (reference sequence). After removal of 0 bases from V and 5 bases from J, the junction contained 4 bases not matched to a gene. The CDR3 sequence is CASSYSGGRAETQYF. The CDR3 DNA follows: TGTGCCAGCAGTTACTCCGGCGGGAGGGCCGAGACCCAGTACTTC.

This clone was recorded only once. The chain recombines TRBV30 with TRBJ1-3; possible D gene TRBD1, 6 bases. V lost 2 bases, J lost 3 bases, and 11 bases lay in between. Germline V gene sequence: CDR1 GTSNPN, CDR2 SVGIG (reference sequence). The CDR3 totals 14 residues. Here the CDR3 reads CAWSQGHGGNTIYF. DNA of the CDR3: TGTGCCTGGAGTCAGGGGCACGGTGGAAACACCATATATTTT.

The chain joins TRBV19 to TRBJ1-1, with D perhaps TRBD1 (5 bases). CDR1 is LNHDA, CDR2 SQIVND, per germline (reference sequence). The CDR3 has 13 residues. V was pared by 0 bases and J by 3 bases, with 5 bases between. CDR3 nucleotides: TGTGCCAGTAGTATAGACAGGGACACTGAAGCTTTCTTT. Its protein product is CASSIDRDTEAFF.

V is TRBV9 and J is TRBJ1-1, with 9 positions matching TRBD1. Germline V gene data show CDR1 as SGDLS and CDR2 as YYNGEE. V gave up 3 bases and J gave up 5 bases; unmatched junction bases: 5. This CDR3 is built from 14 residues. The CDR3 DNA sequence: TGTGCCAGCAGCGCGACAGGGGGTTCGACTGAAGCTTTCTTT. It yields the protein CASSATGGSTEAFF.

This clone was counted only a few times. The sample carries other DNA sequences with the same CDR3. The chain combines TRBV7-8 with TRBJ1-6; D ambiguous. The CDR3 is 16 residues long. V lost 4 bases, J lost 4 bases, and 14 bases lay in between. CDR1 SGHVS and CDR2 FQNEAQ come from the germline V gene. CDR3 coding DNA: TGTGCCAGCAGCTCCGGCGGGCTCTCATATAATTCACCCCTCCACTTT. Amino acids: CASSSGGLSYNSPLHF.

The chain uses TRBV5-1 and TRBJ2-3; perhaps TRBD2 as D (6 bases). Germline assignment: CDR1 SGHRS and CDR2 YFSETQ. There are 15 residues in the CDR3. V shed 4 bases and J shed 10 bases, with 22 bases lying between them. This chain's CDR3 is CASSRDSGLPGAQYF. DNA of the CDR3: TGCGCCAGCAGCCGCGATTCGGGACTTCCCGGGGCGCAGTATTTT. Full variable domain (rest looked up from reference TRBV5-1 and TRBJ2-3): KAGVTQTPRYLIKTRGQQVTLSCSPISGHRSVSWYQQTPGQGLQFLFEYFSETQRNKGNFPGRFSGRQFSNSRSEMNVSTLELGDSALYLCASSRDSGLPGAQYFGPGTRLTVL.

The V gene is TRBV23-1, the J gene TRBJ2-1; 7 bases map to TRBD2. TRBV23-1 is an ORF, and what it does is uncertain. Trimming cost V 7 bases and J 10 bases; bases outside gene matches: 25. The CDR3 has 18 amino acids. The CDR3 nucleotides are TGCGCCAGCAAGGGGTTTCAGCGGCGGGAGTCCGATCGGGTCGAGCAGTTCTTC. Translated: CASKGFQRRESDRVEQFF.